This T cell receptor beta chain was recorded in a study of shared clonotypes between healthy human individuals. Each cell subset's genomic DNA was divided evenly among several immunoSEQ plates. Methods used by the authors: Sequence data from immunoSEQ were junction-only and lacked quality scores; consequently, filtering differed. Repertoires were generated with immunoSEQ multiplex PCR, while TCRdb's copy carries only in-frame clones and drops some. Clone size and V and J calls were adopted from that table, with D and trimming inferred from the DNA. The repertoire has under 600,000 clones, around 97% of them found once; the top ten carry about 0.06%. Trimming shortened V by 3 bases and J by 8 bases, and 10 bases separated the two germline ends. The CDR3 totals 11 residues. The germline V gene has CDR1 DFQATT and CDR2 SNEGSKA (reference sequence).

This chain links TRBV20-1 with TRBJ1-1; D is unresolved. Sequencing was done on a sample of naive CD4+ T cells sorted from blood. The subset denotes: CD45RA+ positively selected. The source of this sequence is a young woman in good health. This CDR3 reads CSARDPTEAFF. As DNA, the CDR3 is TGCAGTGCTAGGGATCCTACCGAAGCTTTCTTT.